These 11 T cell receptor beta chains were all obtained from the same sample, sequenced in a study of beta chain features in type 1 diabetes. cDNA synthesis used the whole RNA isolate, giving expressed TCRB sequences. Produced via immunoSEQ multiplex PCR; TCRdb's table is partial and in-frame only. The sample holds about 39,000 clones, 45% to 50% seen once. Sequencing input: central memory CD4+ T cells from blood. These receptors came from a woman younger than 30 in good health.

The rearrangement links TRBV7-9 to TRBJ2-5; the D gene is possibly TRBD1 (5 bases). CDR1 SEHNR and CDR2 FQNEAQ come from the germline V gene (reference sequence). This CDR3 region has 15 residues. V was shortened by 5 bases and J by 0 bases, with 13 bases between the two germline ends. The CDR3, as DNA: TGTGCCAGCAGCCTGCTGAGACAGTACCAAGAGACCCAGTACTTC. It yields the protein CASSLLRQYQETQYF.

This chain joins TRBV21-1 and TRBJ2-1; the tabulated D call, TRBD2, remains unverified against the DNA. TRBV21-1 is described as a pseudogene. The CDR3 runs 19 residues. The CDR3 sequence is CASSKKTSGRAIDANEQFF. The CDR3 DNA follows: TGTGCCAGCAGCAAAAAAACTAGCGGGAGGGCCATAGACGCCAATGAGCAGTTCTTC.

The chain combines TRBV9 with TRBJ2-7; D may be TRBD2 (5 bases). V was pared by 0 bases and J by 2 bases, with 21 bases between. Germline CDR1 is SGDLS and CDR2 is YYNGEE. The length of the CDR3 is 18 residues. CDR3 protein: CASSVEADVGPETYEQYF. In DNA, the CDR3 is TGTGCCAGCAGCGTAGAAGCGGACGTTGGACCGGAGACCTACGAGCAGTACTTC.

In its sample, this clone was seen a few times. The genes are TRBV5-6 and TRBJ2-6; D not resolved. V lost 0 bases and J lost 4, with 5 bases in between. The CDR3 runs 14 residues. In germline, CDR1 is SGHDT, CDR2 YYEEEE. The CDR3 bases are TGTGCCAGCAGCTTGGCAGGAGGGGCCAACGTCCTGACTTTC. Translated: CASSLAGGANVLTF. Full variable domain (rest looked up from reference TRBV5-6 and TRBJ2-6): DAGVTQSPTHLIKTRGQQVTLRCSPKSGHDTVSWYQQALGQGPQFIFQYYEEEERQRGNFPDRFSGHQFPNYSSELNVNALLLGDSALYLCASSLAGGANVLTFGAGSRLTVL.

The chain employs TRBV13 and TRBJ2-5; TRBD2 aligns across 7 bases. The CDR3 has 17 amino acids. CDR1 is PRHDT and CDR2 is FYEKMQ in the germline V gene (reference sequence). Losses at the gene ends were 3 bases for V and 5 bases for J; bases not matched to a gene: 15. This chain's CDR3 is CASSFVGLREGRETQYF. CDR3 nucleotides: TGTGCCAGCAGCTTCGTCGGTCTGAGGGAGGGCAGGGAGACCCAGTACTTC.

This clone was detected a few times. This rearrangement joins TRBV7-9 to TRBJ1-2; TRBD1 matches at 8 bases. The CDR3 is 15 residues long. Germline V gene sequence: CDR1 SEHNR, CDR2 FQNEAQ (reference sequence). Trimming removed 5 bases from V and 4 bases from J; junction bases left unmatched: 9. CDR3 sequence (DNA): TGTGCCAGCAGCCCCCCCGGGACAGGTTCCTATGGCTACACCTTC. Translation gives CASSPPGTGSYGYTF.

The rearrangement links TRBV6-1 to TRBJ2-5; unclear D gene. Looked up from germline, CDR1 is MNHNS and CDR2 is SASEGT. V was clipped by 8 bases and J by 2 bases, with 6 bases between them. The length of the CDR3 is 11 residues. The CDR3 sequence: CASGPQETQYF. DNA for the CDR3: TGTGCCAGCGGCCCACAAGAGACCCAGTACTTC.

The CDR3 DNA reads as TGTGCCTGGAGTGTACCCGGAGCCCGTGCTTTCTTT. Protein: CAWSVPGARAFF. The V gene is TRBV30, the J gene TRBJ1-1; D is unclear. Germline CDR1 GTSNPN, CDR2 SVGIG (reference sequence). Trimming stripped 0 bases from V and 11 bases from J, with 13 bases between. The CDR3 is 12 amino acids. Combining the CDR3 with reference TRBV30 and TRBJ1-1 gives the whole variable domain SQTIHQWPATLVQPVGSPLSLECTVEGTSNPNLYWYRQAAGRGLQLLFYSVGIGQISSEVPQNLSASRPQDRQFILSSKKLLLSDSGFYLCAWSVPGARAFFGQGTRLTVV.

This clone turned up a few times. The chain carries TRBV2 and TRBJ2-3, with 14 bases aligning to TRBD2. Germline-derived CDR1 and CDR2 are SNHLY and FYNNEI. The CDR3 totals 16 residues. Trimming cost V 5 bases and J 0 bases; bases outside gene matches: 1. The CDR3: CASSWTSGGSTDTQYF. CDR3 bases: TGTGCCAGCAGTTGGACTAGCGGGGGGAGCACAGATACGCAGTATTTT.

This chain uses TRBV28 with TRBJ1-1; tentatively, D is TRBD1 (6 bases). CDR3 length: 12 residues. Germline V gene lookup returns CDR1 MDHEN and CDR2 SYDVKM. V lost 5 bases and J lost 11, with 15 bases in between. Written as DNA, the CDR3 is TGTGCCAGCAGTGGGAGGGGGTTCTCGGCTTTCTTT. Translated: CASSGRGFSAFF.

This sequence joins TRBV2 and TRBJ2-2; TRBD2 agrees at 8 bases. Germline CDR1 is SNHLY and CDR2 is FYNNEI. The CDR3 runs 12 residues. The V gene end was trimmed by 9 bases and the J gene end by 5 bases; junction bases not matched to a gene: 2. The CDR3 DNA sequence: TGTGCCAGTTCGGGGGGGACCGGGGAGCTGTTTTTT. Protein product: CASSGGTGELFF.